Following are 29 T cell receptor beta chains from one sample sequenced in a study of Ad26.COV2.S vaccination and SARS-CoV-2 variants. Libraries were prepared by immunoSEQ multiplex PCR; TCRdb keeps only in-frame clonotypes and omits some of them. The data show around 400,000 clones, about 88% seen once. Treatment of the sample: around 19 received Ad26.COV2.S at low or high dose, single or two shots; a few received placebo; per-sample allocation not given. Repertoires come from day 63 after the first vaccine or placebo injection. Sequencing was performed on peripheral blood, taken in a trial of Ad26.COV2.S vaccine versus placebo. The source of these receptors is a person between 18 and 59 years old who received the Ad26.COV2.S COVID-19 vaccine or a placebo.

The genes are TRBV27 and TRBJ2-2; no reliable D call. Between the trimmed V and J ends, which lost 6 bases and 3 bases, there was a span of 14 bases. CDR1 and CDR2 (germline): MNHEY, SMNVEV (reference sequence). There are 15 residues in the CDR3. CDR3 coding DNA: TGTGCCAGCAGCCTTACCCGCTGGGACACCGGGGAGCTGTTTTTT. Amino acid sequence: CASSLTRWDTGELFF.

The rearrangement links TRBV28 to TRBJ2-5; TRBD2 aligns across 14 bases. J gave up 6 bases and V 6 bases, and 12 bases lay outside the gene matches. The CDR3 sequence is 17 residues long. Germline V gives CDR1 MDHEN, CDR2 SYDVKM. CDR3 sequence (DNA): TGTGCCAGCAGCCGACCTGGGACTAGCGGGAGAAGAAAGACCCAGTACTTC. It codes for CASSRPGTSGRRKTQYF.

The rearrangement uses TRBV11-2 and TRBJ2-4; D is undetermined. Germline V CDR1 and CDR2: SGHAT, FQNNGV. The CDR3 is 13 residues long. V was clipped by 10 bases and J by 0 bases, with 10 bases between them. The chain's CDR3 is CATSTLAKNIQYF. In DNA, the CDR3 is TGTGCCACTTCGACCCTAGCCAAAAACATTCAGTACTTC.

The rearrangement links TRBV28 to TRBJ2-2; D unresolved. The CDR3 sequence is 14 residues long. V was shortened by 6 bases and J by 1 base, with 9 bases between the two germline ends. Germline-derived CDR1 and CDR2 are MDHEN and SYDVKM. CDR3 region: CASSHTRNTGELFF. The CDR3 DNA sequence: TGTGCCAGCAGCCATACTCGGAACACCGGGGAGCTGTTTTTT.

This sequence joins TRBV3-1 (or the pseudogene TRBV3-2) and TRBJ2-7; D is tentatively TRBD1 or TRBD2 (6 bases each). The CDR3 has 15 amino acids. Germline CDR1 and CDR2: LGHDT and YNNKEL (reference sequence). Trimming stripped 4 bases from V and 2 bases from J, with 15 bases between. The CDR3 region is CASSLQGGGPYEQYF. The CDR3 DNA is TGTGCCAGCAGCCTACAGGGAGGAGGGCCCTACGAGCAGTACTTC.

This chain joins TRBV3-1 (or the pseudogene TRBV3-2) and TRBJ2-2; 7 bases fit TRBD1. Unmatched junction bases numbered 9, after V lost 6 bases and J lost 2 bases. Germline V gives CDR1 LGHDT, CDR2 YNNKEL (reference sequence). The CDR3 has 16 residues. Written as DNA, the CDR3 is TGTGCCAGCAGTCGCCGGACAGGCTCCAACACCGGGGAGCTGTTTTTT. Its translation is CASSRRTGSNTGELFF.

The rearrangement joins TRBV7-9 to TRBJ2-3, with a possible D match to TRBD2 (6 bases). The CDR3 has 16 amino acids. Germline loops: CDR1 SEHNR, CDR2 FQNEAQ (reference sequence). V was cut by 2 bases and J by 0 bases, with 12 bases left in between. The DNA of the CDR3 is TGTGCCAGCAGCTTAATGGCGGGGTCTAGCACAGATACGCAGTATTTT. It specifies CASSLMAGSSTDTQYF.

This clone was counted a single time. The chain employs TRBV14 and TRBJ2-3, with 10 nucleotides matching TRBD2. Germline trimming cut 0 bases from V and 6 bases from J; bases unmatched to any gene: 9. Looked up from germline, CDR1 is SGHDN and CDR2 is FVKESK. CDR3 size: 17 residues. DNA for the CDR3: TGTGCCAGCAGCCAAGATGGACTAGCGGATACTTGGGATACGCAGTATTTT. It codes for CASSQDGLADTWDTQYF.

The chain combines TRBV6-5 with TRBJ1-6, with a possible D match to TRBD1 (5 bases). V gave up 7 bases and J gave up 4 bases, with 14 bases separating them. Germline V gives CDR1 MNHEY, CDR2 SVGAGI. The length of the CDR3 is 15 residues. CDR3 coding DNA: TGTGCCAGCACCATAAGTGGGGGGTATAATTCACCCCTCCACTTT. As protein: CASTISGGYNSPLHF.

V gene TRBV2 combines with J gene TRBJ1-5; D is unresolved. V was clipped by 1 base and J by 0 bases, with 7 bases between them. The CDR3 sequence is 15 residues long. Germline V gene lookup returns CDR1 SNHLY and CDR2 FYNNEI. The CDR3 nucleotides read TGTGCCAGCAGTGAAGGGTGGTATAGCAATCAGCCCCAGCATTTT. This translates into CASSEGWYSNQPQHF. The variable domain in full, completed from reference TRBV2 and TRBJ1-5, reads EPEVTQTPSHQVTQMGQEVILRCVPISNHLYFYWYRQILGQKVEFLVSFYNNEISEKSEIFDDQFSVERPDGSNFTLKIRSTKLEDSAMYFCASSEGWYSNQPQHFGDGTRLSIL.

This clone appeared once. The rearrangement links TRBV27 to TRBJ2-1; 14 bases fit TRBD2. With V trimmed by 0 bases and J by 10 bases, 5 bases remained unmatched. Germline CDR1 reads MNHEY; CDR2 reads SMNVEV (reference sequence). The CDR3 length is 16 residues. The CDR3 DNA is TGTGCCAGCAGTTTATCGGGACTAGCGGGAGAATTCGAGCAGTTCTTC. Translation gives CASSLSGLAGEFEQFF.

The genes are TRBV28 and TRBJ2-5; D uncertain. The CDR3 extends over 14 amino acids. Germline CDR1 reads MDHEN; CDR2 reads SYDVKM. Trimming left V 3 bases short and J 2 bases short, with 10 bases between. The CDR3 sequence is CASSLVGQQETQYF. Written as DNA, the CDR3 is TGTGCCAGCAGTTTGGTCGGCCAGCAAGAGACCCAGTACTTC.

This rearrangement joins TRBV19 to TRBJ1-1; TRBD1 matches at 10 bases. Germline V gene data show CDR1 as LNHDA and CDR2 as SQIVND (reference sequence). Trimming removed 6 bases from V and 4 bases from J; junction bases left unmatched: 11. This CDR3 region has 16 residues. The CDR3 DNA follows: TGTGCCAGTAGCCCCGACAGGGGGCTATATGGCACTGAAGCTTTCTTT. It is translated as CASSPDRGLYGTEAFF.

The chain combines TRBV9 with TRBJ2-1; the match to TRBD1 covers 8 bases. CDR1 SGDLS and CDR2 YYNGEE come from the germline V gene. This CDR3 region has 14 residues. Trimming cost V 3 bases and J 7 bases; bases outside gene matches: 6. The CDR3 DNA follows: TGTGCCAGCAGCGCCGCGAACAGGGGGAATGAGCAGTTCTTC. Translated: CASSAANRGNEQFF.

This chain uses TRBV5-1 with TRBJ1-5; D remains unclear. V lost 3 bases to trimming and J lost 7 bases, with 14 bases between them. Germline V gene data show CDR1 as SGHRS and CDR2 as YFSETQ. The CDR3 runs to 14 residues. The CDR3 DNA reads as TGCGCCAGCAGCTCAACTGTTGCGGGGCAGCCCCAGCATTTT. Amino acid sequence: CASSSTVAGQPQHF.

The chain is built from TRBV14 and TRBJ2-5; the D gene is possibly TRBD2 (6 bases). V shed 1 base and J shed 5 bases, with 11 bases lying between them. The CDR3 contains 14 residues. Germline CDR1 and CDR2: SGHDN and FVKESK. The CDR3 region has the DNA TGTGCCAGCAGCCAAGTCGGAGGGTCTGAGACCCAGTACTTC. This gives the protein CASSQVGGSETQYF.

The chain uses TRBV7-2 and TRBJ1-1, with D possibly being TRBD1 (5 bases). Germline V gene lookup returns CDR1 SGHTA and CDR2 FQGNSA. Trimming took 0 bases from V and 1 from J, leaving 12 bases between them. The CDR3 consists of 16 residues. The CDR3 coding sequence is TGTGCCAGCAGCTTAGCGGGCGCGGACAAGAACACTGAAGCTTTCTTT. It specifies CASSLAGADKNTEAFF.

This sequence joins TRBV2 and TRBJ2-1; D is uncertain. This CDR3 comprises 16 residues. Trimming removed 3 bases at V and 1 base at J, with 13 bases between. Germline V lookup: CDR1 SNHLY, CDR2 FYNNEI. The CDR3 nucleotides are TGTGCCAGCAGTGACCAGGACGGCCCTTCCTACAATGAGCAGTTCTTC. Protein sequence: CASSDQDGPSYNEQFF.

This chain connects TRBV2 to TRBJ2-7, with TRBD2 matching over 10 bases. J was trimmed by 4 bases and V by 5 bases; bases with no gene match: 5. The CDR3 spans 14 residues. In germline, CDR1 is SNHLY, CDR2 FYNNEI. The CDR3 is CASSFSGRIYEQYF. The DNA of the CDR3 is TGTGCCAGCAGTTTTAGCGGGAGGATATACGAGCAGTACTTC.

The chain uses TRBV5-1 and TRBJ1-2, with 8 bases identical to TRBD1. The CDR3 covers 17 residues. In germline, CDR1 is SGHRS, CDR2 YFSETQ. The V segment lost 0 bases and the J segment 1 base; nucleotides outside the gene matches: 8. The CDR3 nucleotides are TGCGCCAGCAGCTTGGCGGGGGGGACAGGAAATAACTATGGCTACACCTTC. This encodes CASSLAGGTGNNYGYTF.

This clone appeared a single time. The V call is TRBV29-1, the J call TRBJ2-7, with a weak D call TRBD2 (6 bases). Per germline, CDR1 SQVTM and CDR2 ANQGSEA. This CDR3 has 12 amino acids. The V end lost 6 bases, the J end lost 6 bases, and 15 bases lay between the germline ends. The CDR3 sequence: CSVKGGLGEQYF. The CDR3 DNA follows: TGCAGCGTGAAGGGAGGTTTGGGCGAGCAGTACTTC.

The CDR3, as DNA: TGCGCCAGCAGGGCCGGGACACTTTCCTACGAGCAGTACTTC. Encoded protein: CASRAGTLSYEQYF. This sequence joins TRBV5-1 and TRBJ2-7; D is perhaps TRBD1 (6 bases). V was pared by 5 bases and J by 1 base, with 13 bases between. This CDR3 is 14 amino acids long. CDR1 is SGHRS and CDR2 is YFSETQ in the germline V gene.

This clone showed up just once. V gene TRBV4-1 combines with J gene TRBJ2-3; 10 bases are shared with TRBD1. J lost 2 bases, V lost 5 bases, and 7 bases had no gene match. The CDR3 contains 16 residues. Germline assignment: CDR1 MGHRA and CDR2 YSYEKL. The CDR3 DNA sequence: TGCGCCAGCAGCGACCGGGACAGGGGAATCACAGATACGCAGTATTTT. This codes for CASSDRDRGITDTQYF.

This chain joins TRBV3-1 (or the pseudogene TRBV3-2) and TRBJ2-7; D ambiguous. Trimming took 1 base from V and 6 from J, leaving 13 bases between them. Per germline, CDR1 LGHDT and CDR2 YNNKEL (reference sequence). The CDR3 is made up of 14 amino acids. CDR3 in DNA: TGTGCCAGCAGCCAAGGATACGACGGTGGCGAGCAGTACTTC. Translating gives CASSQGYDGGEQYF.

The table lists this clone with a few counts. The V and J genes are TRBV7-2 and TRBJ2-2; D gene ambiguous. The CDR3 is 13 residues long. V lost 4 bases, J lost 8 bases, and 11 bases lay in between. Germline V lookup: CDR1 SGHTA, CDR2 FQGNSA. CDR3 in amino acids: CASSSGFGGELFF. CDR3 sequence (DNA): TGTGCCAGCAGCTCGGGTTTTGGGGGGGAGCTGTTTTTT.

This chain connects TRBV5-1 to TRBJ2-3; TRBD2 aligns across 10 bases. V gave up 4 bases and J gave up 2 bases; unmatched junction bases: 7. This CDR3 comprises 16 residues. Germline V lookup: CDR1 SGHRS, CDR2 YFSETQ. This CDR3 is CASSQAGGTFTDTQYF. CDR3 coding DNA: TGCGCCAGCAGCCAAGCGGGAGGGACGTTCACAGATACGCAGTATTTT.

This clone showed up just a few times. The DNA of the CDR3 is TGCGCCAGCAGCCAAGACTCTGGGCTATGGCAGTACTTC. This sequence encodes CASSQDSGLWQYF. This chain joins TRBV4-3 and TRBJ2-7; D is uncertain. Germline V gene lookup returns CDR1 LGHNA and CDR2 YSLEER. This CDR3 comprises 13 residues. V was trimmed by 0 bases and J by 9 bases, leaving 12 bases between them.

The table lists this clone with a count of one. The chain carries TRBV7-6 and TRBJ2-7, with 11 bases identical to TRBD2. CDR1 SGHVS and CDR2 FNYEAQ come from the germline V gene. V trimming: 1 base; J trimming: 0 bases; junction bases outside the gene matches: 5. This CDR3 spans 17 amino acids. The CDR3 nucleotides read TGTGCCAGCAGCTTAGGCCCGGGGACTAGCGGCTCCTACGAGCAGTACTTC. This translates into CASSLGPGTSGSYEQYF.

CDR3 nucleotides: TGTGCCAGCAGCCTGGGACTTACCACAGATACGCAGTATTTT. This gives the protein CASSLGLTTDTQYF. The gene calls are TRBV6-5 and TRBJ2-3; possibly TRBD2 for D (6 bases). Germline V gives CDR1 MNHEY, CDR2 SVGAGI. Trimming left V 6 bases short and J 2 bases short, with 12 bases between. This CDR3 has 14 amino acids.